This note documents a single T cell receptor beta chain sequence. Its antigen is unknown. The data were obtained in a study of long-term antiretroviral therapy in people with HIV. Study background: Samples collected earliest predate the 2015 immediate-ART recommendation by about a decade.

Germline CDR1 and CDR2: SGHNT and YYREEE (reference sequence). V shed 2 bases and J shed 0 bases, with 12 bases lying between them. The CDR3 consists of 17 residues. A v3.0 immunoSEQ assay was performed at survey level. The data were produced by immunoSEQ multiplex PCR, yet TCRdb's version contains in-frame clones alone and is incomplete. The profile covers about 22,000 clones, with about 84% appearing a single time and around 18% taken by the ten largest. General study points: Repertoires from HIV showed CDR3 length ranges narrower than those of controls.

The TCR sequence derives from a man in his forties or fifties with HIV. Specimen: unsorted PBMCs, collected 0.5 years before starting antiretroviral therapy. The chain employs TRBV5-4 and TRBJ2-6; D may be TRBD1 (5 bases). In nucleotides, the CDR3 is TGTGCCAGCAGCTTAGGTGACAGTAACTCTGGGGCCAACGTCCTGACTTTC. It codes for CASSLGDSNSGANVLTF.